This is a list of T cell receptor beta chains from one sample in a study of Ad26.COV2.S vaccination and SARS-CoV-2 variants. TCRdb keeps only in-frame clones here, not all; method: immunoSEQ multiplex PCR. The profile covers tens of thousands of clones, with 75% to 85% appearing a single time and over 40% taken by the ten largest. Sequencing was performed on peripheral blood, taken after recovery from COVID-19. These TCRs come from a human donor who had recovered from COVID-19. Both conserved end residues are trimmed from each CDR3. Only some rows state a clone size, as once, few, many or a class for expanded clones.

abundance: -; j_gene: TRBJ1-2; v_gene: TRBV11-2; CDR3aa: ASSSRTSTGSDGYT
abundance: -; j_gene: TRBJ2-4; v_gene: TRBV5-1; CDR3aa: ASSLGDRVDIQY
abundance: -; j_gene: TRBJ1-4; v_gene: TRBV10-3; CDR3aa: ASTQGANEKLF
abundance: -; j_gene: TRBJ1-2; v_gene: TRBV5-5; CDR3aa: ASSAANRGTNYGYT
abundance: -; j_gene: TRBJ2-7; v_gene: TRBV5-1; CDR3aa: ASSPLAGGPREQY
abundance: -; j_gene: TRBJ2-1; v_gene: TRBV6-2/TRBV6-3; CDR3aa: ASSLGYNEQF
abundance: -; j_gene: TRBJ2-3; v_gene: TRBV25-1; CDR3aa: ASSAGRSQY
abundance: -; j_gene: TRBJ1-5; v_gene: TRBV6-5; CDR3aa: ASNLGYQPQH
abundance: -; j_gene: TRBJ1-2; v_gene: TRBV19; CDR3aa: ASSIGGTGANYGYT
abundance: few; j_gene: TRBJ1-1; v_gene: TRBV27; CDR3aa: ASSHTGTGWTEAF
abundance: -; j_gene: TRBJ2-3; v_gene: TRBV5-1; CDR3aa: ASSLLPPESGTDTQY
abundance: -; j_gene: TRBJ2-5; v_gene: TRBV19; CDR3aa: ASSISGVSGETQY
abundance: -; j_gene: TRBJ2-2; v_gene: TRBV18; CDR3aa: ASSPRDSPPNTGELF
abundance: -; j_gene: TRBJ2-5; v_gene: TRBV9; CDR3aa: ASSAGLAQETQY
abundance: -; j_gene: TRBJ1-4; v_gene: TRBV10-3; CDR3aa: AISERQGSEKLF
abundance: once; j_gene: TRBJ1-5; v_gene: TRBV7-2; CDR3aa: ASSSDPDQPQH
abundance: -; j_gene: TRBJ2-5; v_gene: TRBV5-1; CDR3aa: ASSLEGPRTQY
abundance: -; j_gene: TRBJ2-7; v_gene: TRBV2; CDR3aa: ASRGTGIWEQY
abundance: -; j_gene: TRBJ2-7; v_gene: TRBV6-2/TRBV6-3; CDR3aa: ASSWAGLYEQY
abundance: few; j_gene: TRBJ2-5; v_gene: TRBV30; CDR3aa: AWSQSEGTQY
abundance: -; j_gene: TRBJ1-2; v_gene: TRBV6-5; CDR3aa: ASSLGNGNYGYT
abundance: -; j_gene: TRBJ1-5; v_gene: TRBV19; CDR3aa: ASSRPTENNQPQH
abundance: -; j_gene: TRBJ1-3; v_gene: TRBV4-1; CDR3aa: ASSQEPEGPGNTIY
abundance: -; j_gene: TRBJ1-6; v_gene: TRBV6-5; CDR3aa: ACRTDYNSPLH
abundance: -; j_gene: TRBJ1-2; v_gene: TRBV7-9; CDR3aa: ASSGDVYGYT
abundance: -; j_gene: TRBJ2-4; v_gene: TRBV9; CDR3aa: ASSPGTSADIQY
abundance: once; j_gene: TRBJ1-4; v_gene: TRBV3-1/TRBV3-2; CDR3aa: ASRVSGTGSGKLF
abundance: -; j_gene: TRBJ1-6; v_gene: TRBV18; CDR3aa: ASSTVDNSPLH
abundance: -; j_gene: TRBJ1-1; v_gene: TRBV10-3; CDR3aa: AIGTGAEAF
abundance: -; j_gene: TRBJ1-6; v_gene: TRBV28; CDR3aa: ASGNRESPLH
abundance: -; j_gene: TRBJ1-5; v_gene: TRBV27; CDR3aa: ASRPGTFPSNQPQH
abundance: -; j_gene: TRBJ2-3; v_gene: TRBV2; CDR3aa: ASSPFPSSGRANTQY
abundance: -; j_gene: TRBJ1-4; v_gene: TRBV20-1; CDR3aa: RVEINEKLF
abundance: -; j_gene: TRBJ1-2; v_gene: TRBV6-1; CDR3aa: ASSEAEGPLNYGYT
abundance: -; j_gene: TRBJ1-2; v_gene: TRBV3-1/TRBV3-2; CDR3aa: ASSQDESPGAGDGYT
abundance: -; j_gene: TRBJ2-4; v_gene: TRBV5-1; CDR3aa: ASSLGGTGKNIQY
abundance: -; j_gene: TRBJ2-5; v_gene: TRBV5-1; CDR3aa: ASSAGTGETQY
abundance: few; j_gene: TRBJ1-2; v_gene: TRBV19; CDR3aa: ASTSNPGGYGYT
abundance: -; j_gene: TRBJ1-2; v_gene: TRBV2; CDR3aa: ASLRRVNYGYT
abundance: -; j_gene: TRBJ1-5; v_gene: TRBV27; CDR3aa: ASSFSNQPQH